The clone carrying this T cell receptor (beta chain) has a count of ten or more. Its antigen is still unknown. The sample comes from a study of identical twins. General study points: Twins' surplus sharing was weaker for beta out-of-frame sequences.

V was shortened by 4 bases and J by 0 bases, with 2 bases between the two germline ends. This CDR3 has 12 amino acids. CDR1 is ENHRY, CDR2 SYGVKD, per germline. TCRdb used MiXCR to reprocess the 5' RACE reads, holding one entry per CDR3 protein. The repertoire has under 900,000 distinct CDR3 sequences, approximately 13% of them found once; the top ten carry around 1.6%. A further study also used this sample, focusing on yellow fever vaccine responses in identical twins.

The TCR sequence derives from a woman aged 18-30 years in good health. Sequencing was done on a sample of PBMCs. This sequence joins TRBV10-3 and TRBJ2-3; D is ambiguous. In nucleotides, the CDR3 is TGTGCCATCAGTGGCAGCACAGATACGCAGTATTTT. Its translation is CAISGSTDTQYF.